The 26 T cell receptor beta chains listed next were all sequenced from one sample in a study of T cells in pancreatic ductal adenocarcinoma. The selected patients with pancreatic ductal adenocarcinoma had surgery but no neoadjuvant therapy. This table comes from immunoSEQ multiplex PCR, and its TCRdb copy is limited to in-frame clones, with some not included. The sample lists more than 85,000 clones, over 90% occurring once. Sequenced sample: PBMCs. These receptors originate from a human donor with pancreatic ductal adenocarcinoma.

The chain recombines TRBV19 with TRBJ2-7, with TRBD2 identical over 8 bases. The CDR3 loop spans 15 amino acids. Germline CDR1 LNHDA, CDR2 SQIVND (reference sequence). The V segment lost 1 base and the J segment 1 base; nucleotides outside the gene matches: 3. Written as DNA, the CDR3 is TGTGCCAGTAGTATAGTAAGCGGGGGATCCTACGAGCAGTACTTC. Its protein is CASSIVSGGSYEQYF.

The V gene is TRBV4-3, the J gene TRBJ1-5; TRBD1 matches 9 bases. This CDR3 has 16 amino acids. CDR1 and CDR2 from the germline V gene are LGHNA and YSLEER. V lost 4 bases, J lost 5 bases, and 9 bases stayed unmatched. The CDR3 nucleotides read TGCGCCAGCAGCCCAGCTATACAGGGGGCTCATCAGCCCCAGCATTTT. Translation: CASSPAIQGAHQPQHF.

This chain links TRBV18 with TRBJ1-3, with D uncertain. The CDR3 runs 13 residues. Germline loops: CDR1 KGHSH, CDR2 LQKENI. Trimming pared 0 bases from V and 4 bases from J, leaving 4 bases between. CDR3 protein: CASSPPSGNTIYF. CDR3 nucleotides: TGTGCCAGCTCACCACCAAGCGGAAACACCATATATTTT.

J is TRBJ1-4 and V is TRBV4-3; D remains unclear. There are 13 residues in the CDR3. Germline V lookup: CDR1 LGHNA, CDR2 YSLEER. Deletions cut 2 bases from V and 5 bases from J, with 6 bases between. CDR3 sequence reads: CASSQPGNEKLFF. The CDR3 DNA is TGCGCCAGCAGCCAACCGGGGAATGAAAAACTGTTTTTT.

The V call is TRBV2, the J call TRBJ2-3, with D unclear. The CDR3 is made up of 14 amino acids. Per germline, CDR1 SNHLY and CDR2 FYNNEI. V dropped 3 bases and J dropped 4 bases, with 11 bases sitting between them. The CDR3 is CASSDASGPDTQYF. The CDR3 DNA reads TGTGCCAGCAGTGATGCTAGTGGTCCAGATACGCAGTATTTT.

The chain is built from TRBV19 and TRBJ1-2; D unresolved. CDR1 is LNHDA and CDR2 is SQIVND in the germline V gene (reference sequence). The CDR3 is made up of 15 amino acids. The V and J ends lost 7 bases and 6 bases respectively, with 21 bases between them. The CDR3 here is CASKNGMTEYNGYTF. CDR3 coding DNA: TGTGCCAGTAAGAATGGAATGACGGAGTATAATGGCTACACCTTC.

Only one count was recorded for this clone. The V and J genes are TRBV5-3 and TRBJ2-7, with 9 bases identical to TRBD2. TRBV5-3 is filed as an ORF, its function uncertain. With V trimmed by 0 bases and J by 6 bases, 7 bases remained unmatched. The CDR3 totals 15 residues. CDR3 bases: TGTGCCAGAAGCTTGGTTTTAGCGGGAGAACCCGAGCAGTACTTC. Its protein is CARSLVLAGEPEQYF.

This chain connects TRBV7-2 to TRBJ2-5; tentatively, D is TRBD2 (5 bases). Per germline, CDR1 SGHTA and CDR2 FQGNSA. The CDR3 has 14 amino acids. Trimming removed 2 bases at V and 0 bases at J, with 7 bases between. The CDR3 DNA sequence: TGTGCCAGCAGCTTATCCGGGAACCAAGAGACCCAGTACTTC. It yields the protein CASSLSGNQETQYF.

This chain links TRBV5-1 with TRBJ2-1; 9 bases map to TRBD2. Trimming took 3 bases from V and 0 from J; bases not matched to a gene: 4. This CDR3 contains 16 residues. CDR1 is SGHRS, CDR2 YFSETQ, per germline. In DNA, the CDR3 is TGCGCCAGCAGCTCTAGCGGGGATCTCTCCTACAATGAGCAGTTCTTC. Translation: CASSSSGDLSYNEQFF. The whole variable domain, filled in from reference TRBV5-1 and TRBJ2-1, reads KAGVTQTPRYLIKTRGQQVTLSCSPISGHRSVSWYQQTPGQGLQFLFEYFSETQRNKGNFPGRFSGRQFSNSRSEMNVSTLELGDSALYLCASSSSGDLSYNEQFFGPGTRLTVL.

This clone was counted once. This chain links TRBV28 with TRBJ2-5; D might be TRBD2 (5 bases). Between the trimmed V and J ends, which lost 2 bases and 7 bases, there was a span of 8 bases. CDR1 MDHEN and CDR2 SYDVKM come from the germline V gene. This CDR3 has 12 residues. CDR3 protein: CASSLEGRTQYF. In DNA, the CDR3 is TGTGCCAGCAGTTTAGAGGGTCGGACCCAGTACTTC.

This rearrangement joins TRBV6-1 to TRBJ1-5, with D possibly TRBD1 on 5 matching bases. V was trimmed by 6 bases and J by 11 bases, leaving 14 bases between them. This CDR3 spans 12 amino acids. In germline, CDR1 is MNHNS, CDR2 SASEGT. The DNA for the CDR3 is TGTGCCAGCAGCCAAAGGGGAGGGTCCCAGCATTTT. Its protein is CASSQRGGSQHF.

The chain has TRBV19 and TRBJ2-7; 8 bases are a match to TRBD1. The V gene's germline CDR1 is LNHDA and CDR2 SQIVND (reference sequence). CDR3 length equals 15 residues. Germline trimming cut 4 bases from V and 4 bases from J; bases unmatched to any gene: 9. The CDR3 region is CASSTTGTGQYEQYF. The CDR3 DNA sequence: TGTGCCAGTAGTACGACCGGGACAGGACAATACGAGCAGTACTTC.

The chain carries TRBV29-1 and TRBJ1-1, with D hard to call. CDR1 is SQVTM, CDR2 ANQGSEA, per germline. Deletions cut 5 bases from V and 0 bases from J, with 7 bases between. This CDR3 is built from 12 residues. CDR3 sequence reads: CSVSGVNTEAFF. As DNA, the CDR3 is TGCAGCGTTTCGGGAGTGAACACTGAAGCTTTCTTT.

The V gene is TRBV19, the J gene TRBJ2-4; D is perhaps TRBD1 (5 bases). Trimming took off 1 base at V and 7 bases at J, with 8 bases between the two ends. The CDR3 consists of 13 residues. Germline CDR1 is LNHDA and CDR2 is SQIVND (reference sequence). The CDR3 spells CASSIAKGNIQYF. CDR3 DNA sequence: TGTGCCAGTAGTATAGCAAAGGGGAACATTCAGTACTTC.

The J gene is TRBJ2-7, the V gene TRBV10-3; possible D gene TRBD1, 5 bases. The germline V gene has CDR1 ENHRY and CDR2 SYGVKD. V shed 6 bases and J shed 3 bases, with 12 bases lying between them. This CDR3 region has 13 residues. CDR3 in amino acids: CAISATAIYEQYF. In DNA form, the CDR3 reads TGTGCCATCAGCGCGACAGCGATCTACGAGCAGTACTTC.

The sample holds one count of this clone. The chain has TRBV6-1 and TRBJ1-5, with D unclear. The CDR3 is 11 amino acids. Trimming left V 3 bases short and J 14 bases short, with 11 bases between. Germline lookup yields CDR1 MNHNS and CDR2 SASEGT. This chain's CDR3 is CASSDEVREHF. CDR3 nucleotides: TGTGCCAGCAGTGACGAGGTCCGGGAGCATTTT.

J is TRBJ2-3 and V is TRBV7-9; maybe TRBD1 (5 bases). CDR1 is SEHNR, CDR2 FQNEAQ, per germline (reference sequence). The V end was cut by 6 bases, the J end by 3 bases, with 16 bases between. The CDR3 is made up of 15 amino acids. This CDR3 reads CASSNGRESTDTQYF. The CDR3, as DNA: TGTGCCAGCAGTAATGGCAGGGAATCGACAGATACGCAGTATTTT. Complete variable domain (other parts from reference TRBV7-9 and TRBJ2-3): DTGVSQNPRHKITKRGQNVTFRCDPISEHNRLYWYRQTLGQGPEFLTYFQNEAQLEKSRLLSDRFSAERPKGSFSTLEIQRTEQGDSAMYLCASSNGRESTDTQYFGPGTRLTVL.

The chain has TRBV27 and TRBJ2-7; possibly TRBD2 for D (7 bases). The length of the CDR3 is 15 residues. V shed 5 bases and J shed 2 bases, with 16 bases lying between them. Germline V gene lookup returns CDR1 MNHEY and CDR2 SMNVEV (reference sequence). CDR3 region: CASSPKGGGTYEQYF. The CDR3 nucleotides read TGTGCCAGCAGTCCAAAGGGAGGGGGGACCTACGAGCAGTACTTC.

This clone came up once. This chain connects TRBV7-9 to TRBJ2-7; TRBD2 is a possible D gene (7 bases). Trimming stripped 5 bases from V and 0 bases from J, with 14 bases between. Germline V gene lookup returns CDR1 SEHNR and CDR2 FQNEAQ (reference sequence). The CDR3 contains 15 residues. The CDR3 region is CASSHGGQYSYEQYF. CDR3 in DNA: TGTGCCAGCAGCCACGGGGGGCAGTACTCCTACGAGCAGTACTTC.

The chain carries TRBV19 and TRBJ2-2; tentatively, D is TRBD2 (5 bases). Trimming shortened V by 9 bases and J by 6 bases, and 14 bases separated the two germline ends. Per the germline V gene, CDR1 is LNHDA and CDR2 is SQIVND (reference sequence). The CDR3 spans 13 residues. CDR3 bases: TGTGCCAGCGGAAGGGAGTATCCCGGGGAGCTGTTTTTT. Translating it yields CASGREYPGELFF. Using reference TRBV19 and TRBJ2-2 for the parts outside the CDR3, the full variable domain is DGGITQSPKYLFRKEGQNVTLSCEQNLNHDAMYWYRQDPGQGLRLIYYSQIVNDFQKGDIAEGYSVSREKKESFPLTVTSAQKNPTAFYLCASGREYPGELFFGEGSRLTVL.

Here the CDR3 reads CASSGSPGDTEQYF. The CDR3 nucleotides read TGTGCCAGCAGTGGGTCACCCGGGGACACCGAGCAGTACTTC. The rearrangement joins TRBV6-4 to TRBJ2-7, with a possible D match to TRBD1 (6 bases). Germline lookup yields CDR1 MRHNA and CDR2 SNTAGT. The V end was cut by 4 bases, the J end by 6 bases, with 16 bases between. The CDR3 has 14 residues.

The chain joins TRBV11-2 to TRBJ1-1; D is ambiguous. CDR3 length: 13 residues. Germline CDR1 is SGHAT and CDR2 is FQNNGV. Trimming took off 5 bases at V and 6 bases at J, with 13 bases between the two ends. CDR3 region: CASSKTPRAEAFF. The CDR3 DNA is TGTGCCAGCAGCAAGACCCCTAGAGCTGAAGCTTTCTTT.

The V call is TRBV7-9, the J call TRBJ1-3; D unclear. Germline lookup yields CDR1 SEHNR and CDR2 FQNEAQ (reference sequence). V was clipped by 0 bases and J by 3 bases, with 6 bases between them. The CDR3 runs 14 residues. In DNA, the CDR3 is TGTGCCAGCAGCTTAGCAGGACTTGGAAACACCATATATTTT. Translating it yields CASSLAGLGNTIYF.

The rearrangement uses TRBV28 and TRBJ1-4; TRBD1 matches 7 bases. Trimming cost V 5 bases and J 7 bases; bases outside gene matches: 7. The CDR3 loop spans 14 amino acids. Looked up from germline, CDR1 is MDHEN and CDR2 is SYDVKM. Here the CDR3 DNA reads TGTGCCAGCAGTCGCGACAGGGCGGGTGAAAAACTGTTTTTT. This sequence encodes CASSRDRAGEKLFF.

The CDR3 DNA reads as TGCGCCAGCAGACTCGACGGGGGGGCTGAAGCTTTCTTT. It specifies CASRLDGGAEAFF. The V call is TRBV4-1, the J call TRBJ1-1; TRBD1 might be the D (5 bases). Germline CDR1 MGHRA, CDR2 YSYEKL. The ends were cut back, 6 bases at V and 6 bases at J, with 14 bases in the middle. This CDR3 is built from 13 residues.

This chain links TRBV28 with TRBJ1-2; possibly TRBD1 for D (5 bases). CDR1 and CDR2 (germline): MDHEN, SYDVKM. The CDR3 extends over 13 amino acids. Trimming cost V 2 bases and J 8 bases, with 12 bases left between them. In DNA, the CDR3 is TGTGCCAGCAGTTTAAGTAGGGGTCGAGGCTACACCTTC. Amino acids: CASSLSRGRGYTF.